This is a list of T cell receptor beta chains from one sample in a study of shared clonotypes between healthy human individuals. Assay: immunoSEQ multiplex PCR; the TCRdb copy retains only in-frame clones and omits some. The sample shows about 2.2 million clones, 85% to 95% of them seen only once. Sequencing was done on a sample of naive CD8+ T cells from PBMCs. The receptors shown here come from a young man in good health. Some clones in this sample may be carry-over from other donors' samples. The CDR3 runs from the conserved cysteine through the conserved F or W. The D gene is left open where the match is weak. A row's size may be missing; if present it is once, few, many or a size class.

size,V,J,D,DNA,CDR3
-,TRBV27,TRBJ1-5,-,TGTGCCAGCAGTTTAGCAGGTTGGGGCAATCAGCCCCAGCATTTT,CASSLAGWGNQPQHF
-,TRBV21-1,TRBJ2-3,-,TGTGCCAGCAGCAAAGAGCGGGGTAAAGGGCACATTGGCACAGATACGCAGTATTTT,CASSKERGKGHIGTDTQYF
once,TRBV6-5,TRBJ1-1,-,TGTGCCAGCAGCCTGGGGGGAAGGACTGAAGCTTTCTTT,CASSLGGRTEAFF
-,TRBV28,TRBJ2-3,-,TGTGCCAGCAGTTTATCAGCTCATACGCAGTATTTT,CASSLSAHTQYF
-,TRBV5-6,TRBJ1-3,-,TGTGCCAGCAGCCGGGGAGGAAACACCATATATTTT,CASSRGGNTIYF
few,TRBV7-9,TRBJ1-1,-,TGTGCCAGCAGCTTAGGGCAGGGAGAAGCTTTCTTT,CASSLGQGEAFF
-,TRBV6-4,TRBJ2-1,-,TGTGCCAGCAGTGACTCAAGCCAGCTTAACAATGAGCAGTTCTTC,CASSDSSQLNNEQFF
-,TRBV7-9,TRBJ1-3,-,TGTGCCAGCAGCCCGTCGGTGGGGAGCTCTGGAAACACCATATATTTT,CASSPSVGSSGNTIYF
-,TRBV28,TRBJ1-1,TRBD1,TGTGCCAGCACCGGCGGGACAGCCTCCCTTCGGGTGAACACTGAAGCTTTCTTT,CASTGGTASLRVNTEAFF
-,TRBV9,TRBJ2-1,-,TGTGCCAGCAGCGTAGTCGCGGCGTCCCACAATGAGCAGTTCTTC,CASSVVAASHNEQFF
-,TRBV7-9,TRBJ2-5,-,TGTGCCAGCAGCTCCCGGGACTTCCCGCCCCAAGAGACCCAGTACTTC,CASSSRDFPPQETQYF
-,TRBV7-9,TRBJ2-1,-,TGTGCCAGCTCCGAACCGGGGCCACTCAACTACAATGAGCAGTTCTTC,CASSEPGPLNYNEQFF
-,TRBV11-2,TRBJ2-4,-,TGTGCCAGCAGTCCATGGTGGGCAGGCGGGGAAAACATTCAGTACTTC,CASSPWWAGGENIQYF
-,TRBV2,TRBJ1-2,-,TGTGCCAGCAGGACCCGAGGGGCGCCTTATGGCTACACCTTC,CASRTRGAPYGYTF